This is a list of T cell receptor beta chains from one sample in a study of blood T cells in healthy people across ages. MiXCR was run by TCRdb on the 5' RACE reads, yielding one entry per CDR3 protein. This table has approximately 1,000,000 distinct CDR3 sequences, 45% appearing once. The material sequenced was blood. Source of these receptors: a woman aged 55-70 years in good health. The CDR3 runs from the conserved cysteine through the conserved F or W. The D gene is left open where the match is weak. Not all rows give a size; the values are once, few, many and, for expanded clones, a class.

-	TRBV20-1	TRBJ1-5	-	TGCAGTGTCAGAGAGCGGGGTAGCCAGCCCCAGCATTTT	CSVRERGSQPQHF
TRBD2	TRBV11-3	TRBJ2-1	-	TGTGCCAGCAGCTTAAAGGAGGGCGGGAGGCGGCATGAGCAGTTCTTC	CASSLKEGGRRHEQFF
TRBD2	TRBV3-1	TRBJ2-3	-	TGTGCCAGCAGCCCTACGCGGGAGGCCCTCAGGGCAGATACGCAGTATTTT	CASSPTREALRADTQYF
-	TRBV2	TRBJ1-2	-	TGTGCCAGCAAATATAACAGGGATTTGAGTGACTACACCTTC	CASKYNRDLSDYTF
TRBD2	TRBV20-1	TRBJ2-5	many	TGCAGTGCGAAACTAGCGGGAGGAGAGACCCAGTACTTC	CSAKLAGGETQYF
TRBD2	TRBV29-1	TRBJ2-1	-	TGCAGCGTCGATAAGGGAGGGGAGACCCAGTTCTTC	CSVDKGGETQFF
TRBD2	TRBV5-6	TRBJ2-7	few	TGTGCCAGCAGGGTAGCGGGAGAGAGCTACGAGCAGTACTTC	CASRVAGESYEQYF
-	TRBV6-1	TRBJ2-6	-	TGTGCCAGCAGTCCCCGGCCTATCTCTGGGGCCAACGTCCTGACTTTC	CASSPRPISGANVLTF
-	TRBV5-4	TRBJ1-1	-	TGTGCCAGCAGCCCCCAAGGGGGAATTGACACTGAAGCTTTCTTT	CASSPQGGIDTEAFF
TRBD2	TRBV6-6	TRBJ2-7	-	TGTGCCAGCAGTTACTCGAATCTACTAGCGGGAGTCTACGAGCAGTACTTC	CASSYSNLLAGVYEQYF
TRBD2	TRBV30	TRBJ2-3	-	TGTGCCGGGGGGGGTAGCACAGATACGCAGTATTTT	CAGGGSTDTQYF
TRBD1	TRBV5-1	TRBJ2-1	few	TGCGCCAGCCACTGGGCAGGGGGCCGAGAGCAGTTCTTC	CASHWAGGREQFF
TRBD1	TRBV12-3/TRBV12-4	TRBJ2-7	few	TGTGCCAGCGGGCGGACGGGGACAGGGATCTACGAGCAGTACTTC	CASGRTGTGIYEQYF
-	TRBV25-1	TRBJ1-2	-	TGTGCCAGCAAAGGCCTCGCCTATGGCTACACCTTC	CASKGLAYGYTF
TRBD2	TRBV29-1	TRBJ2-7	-	TGCAGCGTTGATTCGGGAGGGGGGAACGAGCAGTACTTC	CSVDSGGGNEQYF